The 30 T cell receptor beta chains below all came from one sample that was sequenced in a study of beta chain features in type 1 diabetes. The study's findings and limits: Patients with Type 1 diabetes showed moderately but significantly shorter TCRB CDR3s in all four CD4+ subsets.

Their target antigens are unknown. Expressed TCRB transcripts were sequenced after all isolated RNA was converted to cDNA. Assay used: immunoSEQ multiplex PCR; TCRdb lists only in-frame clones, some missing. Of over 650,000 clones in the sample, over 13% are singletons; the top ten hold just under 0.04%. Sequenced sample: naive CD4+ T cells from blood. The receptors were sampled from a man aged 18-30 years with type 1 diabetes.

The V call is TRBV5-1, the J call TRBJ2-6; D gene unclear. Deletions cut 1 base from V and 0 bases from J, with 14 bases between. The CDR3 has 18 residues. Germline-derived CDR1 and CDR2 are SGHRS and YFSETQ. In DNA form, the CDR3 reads TGCGCCAGCAGCTTGTCTTCGGTAGGCTACTCTGGGGCCAACGTCCTGACTTTC. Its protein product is CASSLSSVGYSGANVLTF.

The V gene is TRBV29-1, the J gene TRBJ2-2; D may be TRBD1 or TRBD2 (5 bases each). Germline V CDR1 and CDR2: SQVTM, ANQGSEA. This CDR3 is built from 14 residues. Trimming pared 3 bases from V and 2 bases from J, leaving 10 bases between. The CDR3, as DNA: TGCAGCGTTGAGGGACGGAGCAACACCGGGGAGCTGTTTTTT. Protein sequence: CSVEGRSNTGELFF.

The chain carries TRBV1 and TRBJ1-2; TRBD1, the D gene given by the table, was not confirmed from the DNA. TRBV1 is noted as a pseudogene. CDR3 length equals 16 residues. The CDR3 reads CTSTPGQGARAYGYTF. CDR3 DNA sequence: TGCACCAGCACTCCGGGCCAGGGGGCGCGGGCCTATGGCTACACCTTC.

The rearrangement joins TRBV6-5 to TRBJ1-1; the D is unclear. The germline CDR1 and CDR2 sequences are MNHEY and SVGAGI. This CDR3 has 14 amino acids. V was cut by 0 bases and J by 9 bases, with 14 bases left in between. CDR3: CASSYSVPSPKAFF. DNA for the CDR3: TGTGCCAGCAGTTACTCAGTTCCATCGCCCAAAGCTTTCTTT.

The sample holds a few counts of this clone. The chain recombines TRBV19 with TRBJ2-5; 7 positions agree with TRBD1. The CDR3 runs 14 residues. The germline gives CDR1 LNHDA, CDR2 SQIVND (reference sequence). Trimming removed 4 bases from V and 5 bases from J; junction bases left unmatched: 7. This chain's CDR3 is CASSTTGTQETQYF. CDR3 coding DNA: TGTGCCAGTAGTACGACAGGGACCCAGGAGACCCAGTACTTC. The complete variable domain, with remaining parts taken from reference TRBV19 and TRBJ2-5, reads DGGITQSPKYLFRKEGQNVTLSCEQNLNHDAMYWYRQDPGQGLRLIYYSQIVNDFQKGDIAEGYSVSREKKESFPLTVTSAQKNPTAFYLCASSTTGTQETQYFGPGTRLLVL.

In nucleotides, the CDR3 is TGTGCCAGCAGTCAGACAGGAAGTTACTACGAGCAGTACTTC. Translation gives CASSQTGSYYEQYF. The rearrangement links TRBV6-6 to TRBJ2-7; D is perhaps TRBD1 (6 bases). Trimming stripped 5 bases from V and 3 bases from J, with 14 bases between. Germline assignment: CDR1 MNHNY and CDR2 SVGAGI (reference sequence). The CDR3 is 14 residues long.

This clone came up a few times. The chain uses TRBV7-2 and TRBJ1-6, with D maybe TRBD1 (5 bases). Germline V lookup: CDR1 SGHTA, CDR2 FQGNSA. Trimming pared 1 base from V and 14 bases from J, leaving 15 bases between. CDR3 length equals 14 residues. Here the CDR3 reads CASSLDGGRGTLHF. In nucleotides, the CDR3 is TGTGCCAGCAGCTTAGATGGGGGGAGGGGAACCCTCCACTTT.

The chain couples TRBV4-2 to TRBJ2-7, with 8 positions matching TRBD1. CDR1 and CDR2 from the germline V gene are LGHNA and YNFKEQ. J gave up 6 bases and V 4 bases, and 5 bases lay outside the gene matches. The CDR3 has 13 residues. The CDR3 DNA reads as TGTGCCAGCAGCCTTGACAGGGGTGGCGAGCAGTACTTC. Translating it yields CASSLDRGGEQYF.

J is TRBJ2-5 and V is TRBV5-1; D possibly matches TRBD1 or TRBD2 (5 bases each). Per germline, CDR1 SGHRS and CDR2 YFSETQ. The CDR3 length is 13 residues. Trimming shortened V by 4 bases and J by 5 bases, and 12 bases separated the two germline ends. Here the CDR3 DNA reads TGCGCCAGCAGCGCCGGGACCTGGGAGACCCAGTACTTC. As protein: CASSAGTWETQYF.

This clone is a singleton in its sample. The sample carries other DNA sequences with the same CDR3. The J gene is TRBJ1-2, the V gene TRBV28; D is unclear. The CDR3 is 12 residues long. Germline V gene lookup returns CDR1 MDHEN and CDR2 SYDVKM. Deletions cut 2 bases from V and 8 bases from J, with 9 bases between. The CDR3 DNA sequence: TGTGCCAGCAGTTTAGAAGGGAGAGGCTACACCTTC. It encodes CASSLEGRGYTF.

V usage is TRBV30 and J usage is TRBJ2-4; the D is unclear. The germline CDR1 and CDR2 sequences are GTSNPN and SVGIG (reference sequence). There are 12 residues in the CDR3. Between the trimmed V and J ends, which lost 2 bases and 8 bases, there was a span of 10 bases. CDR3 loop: CAWSQGSDIQYF. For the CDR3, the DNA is TGTGCCTGGAGTCAAGGGTCGGACATTCAGTACTTC.

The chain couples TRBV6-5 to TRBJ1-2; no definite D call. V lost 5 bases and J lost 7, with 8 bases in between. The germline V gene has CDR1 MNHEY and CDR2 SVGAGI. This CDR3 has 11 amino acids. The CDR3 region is CASSPGFGYTF. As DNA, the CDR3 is TGTGCCAGCAGTCCAGGATTTGGCTACACCTTC.

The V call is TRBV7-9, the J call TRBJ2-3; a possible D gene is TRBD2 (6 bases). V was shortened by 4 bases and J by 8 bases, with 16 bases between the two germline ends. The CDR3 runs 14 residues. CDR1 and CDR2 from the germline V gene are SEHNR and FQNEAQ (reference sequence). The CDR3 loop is CASSSGTPPFTQYF. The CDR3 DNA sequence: TGTGCCAGCAGCTCAGGGACTCCTCCGTTTACGCAGTATTTT.

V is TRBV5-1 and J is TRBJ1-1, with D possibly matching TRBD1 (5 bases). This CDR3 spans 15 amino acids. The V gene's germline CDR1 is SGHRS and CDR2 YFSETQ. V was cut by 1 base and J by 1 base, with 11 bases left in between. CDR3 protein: CASSLYPGTNTEAFF. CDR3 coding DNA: TGCGCCAGCAGCTTGTACCCCGGGACGAACACTGAAGCTTTCTTT.

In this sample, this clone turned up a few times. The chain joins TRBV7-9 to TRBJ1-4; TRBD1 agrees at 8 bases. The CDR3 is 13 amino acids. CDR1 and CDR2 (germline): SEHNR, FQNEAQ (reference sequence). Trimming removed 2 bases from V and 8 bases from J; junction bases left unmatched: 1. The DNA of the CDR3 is TGTGCCAGCAGCTTAACAGGGGGGGAAAAACTGTTTTTT. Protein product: CASSLTGGEKLFF.

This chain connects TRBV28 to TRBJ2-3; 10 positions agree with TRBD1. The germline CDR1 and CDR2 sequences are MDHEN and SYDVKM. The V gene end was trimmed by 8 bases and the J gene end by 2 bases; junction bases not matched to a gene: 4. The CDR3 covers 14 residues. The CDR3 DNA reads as TGTGCCAGCCGGACAGGGGGAACCACAGATACGCAGTATTTT. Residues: CASRTGGTTDTQYF.

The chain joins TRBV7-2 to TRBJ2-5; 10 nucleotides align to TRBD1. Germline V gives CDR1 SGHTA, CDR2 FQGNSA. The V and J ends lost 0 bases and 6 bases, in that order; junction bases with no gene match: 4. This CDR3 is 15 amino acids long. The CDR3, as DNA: TGTGCCAGCAGCTTAGCGGGGGACAGGGGAAAGACCCAGTACTTC. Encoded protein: CASSLAGDRGKTQYF.

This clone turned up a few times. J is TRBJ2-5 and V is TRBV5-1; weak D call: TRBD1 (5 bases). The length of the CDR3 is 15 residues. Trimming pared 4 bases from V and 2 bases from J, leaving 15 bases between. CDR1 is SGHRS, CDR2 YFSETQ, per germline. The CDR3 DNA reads TGCGCCAGCAGCACCCAGGGCCCTCCTCAAGAGACCCAGTACTTC. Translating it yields CASSTQGPPQETQYF.

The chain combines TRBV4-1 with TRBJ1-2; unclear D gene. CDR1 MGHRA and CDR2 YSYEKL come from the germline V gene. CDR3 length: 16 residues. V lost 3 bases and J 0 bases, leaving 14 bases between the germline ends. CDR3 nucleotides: TGCGCCAGCAGCCACATCACGGGGAAGACTAACTATGGCTACACCTTC. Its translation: CASSHITGKTNYGYTF.

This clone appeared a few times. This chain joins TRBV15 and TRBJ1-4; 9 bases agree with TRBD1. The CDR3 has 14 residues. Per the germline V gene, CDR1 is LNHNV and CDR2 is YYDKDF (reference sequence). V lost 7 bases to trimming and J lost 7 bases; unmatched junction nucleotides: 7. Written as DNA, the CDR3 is TGTGCCACCACCCGGGACAGGGATAGTGAAAAACTGTTTTTT. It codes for CATTRDRDSEKLFF.

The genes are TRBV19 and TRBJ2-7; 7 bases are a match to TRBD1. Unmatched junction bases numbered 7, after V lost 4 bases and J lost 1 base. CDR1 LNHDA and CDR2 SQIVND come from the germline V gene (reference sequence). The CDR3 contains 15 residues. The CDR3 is CASSTRTGSSYEQYF. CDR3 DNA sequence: TGTGCCAGTAGTACCCGGACAGGATCATCCTACGAGCAGTACTTC.

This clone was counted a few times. The CDR3 coding sequence is TGCGCCAGCGGCCCCGGACGCGGGACTAGCTACAACGAGCAGTACTTC. It translates to CASGPGRGTSYNEQYF. The chain links TRBV5-1 to TRBJ2-7, with 9 positions matching TRBD2. The V segment lost 7 bases and the J segment 5 bases; nucleotides outside the gene matches: 16. The CDR3 covers 16 residues. The germline V gene has CDR1 SGHRS and CDR2 YFSETQ.

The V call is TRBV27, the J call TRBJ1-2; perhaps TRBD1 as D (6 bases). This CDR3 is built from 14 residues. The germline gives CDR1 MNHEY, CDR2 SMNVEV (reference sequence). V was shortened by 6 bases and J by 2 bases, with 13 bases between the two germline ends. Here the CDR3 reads CASRPTGGNYGYTF. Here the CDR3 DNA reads TGTGCCAGCAGACCGACAGGCGGCAACTATGGCTACACCTTC.

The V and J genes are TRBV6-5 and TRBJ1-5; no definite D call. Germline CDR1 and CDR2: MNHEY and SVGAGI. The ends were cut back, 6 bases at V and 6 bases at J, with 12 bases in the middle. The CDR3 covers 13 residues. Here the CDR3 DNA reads TGTGCCAGCAGCCGGGAGTATGGTCAGCCCCAGCATTTT. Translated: CASSREYGQPQHF.

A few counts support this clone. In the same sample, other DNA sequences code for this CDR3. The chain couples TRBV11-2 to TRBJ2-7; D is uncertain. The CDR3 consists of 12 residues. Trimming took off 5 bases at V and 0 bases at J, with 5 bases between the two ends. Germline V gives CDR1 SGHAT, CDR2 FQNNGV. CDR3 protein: CASSPDSYEQYF. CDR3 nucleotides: TGTGCCAGCAGCCCAGACTCCTACGAGCAGTACTTC.

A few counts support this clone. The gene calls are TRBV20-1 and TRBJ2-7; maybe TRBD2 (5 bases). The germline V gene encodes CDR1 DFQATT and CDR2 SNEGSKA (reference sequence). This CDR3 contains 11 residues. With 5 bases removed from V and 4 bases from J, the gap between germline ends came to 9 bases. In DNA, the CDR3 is TGCAGTGCTCTCCGCGGGTACGAGCAGTACTTC. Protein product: CSALRGYEQYF.

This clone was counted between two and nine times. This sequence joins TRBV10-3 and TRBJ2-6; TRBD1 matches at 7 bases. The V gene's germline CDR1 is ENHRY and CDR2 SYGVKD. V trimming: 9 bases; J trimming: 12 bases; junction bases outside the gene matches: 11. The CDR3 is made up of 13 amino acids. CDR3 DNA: TGTGCCATAGCCGGGACAGTGGATTTCGTCCTGACTTTC. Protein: CAIAGTVDFVLTF.

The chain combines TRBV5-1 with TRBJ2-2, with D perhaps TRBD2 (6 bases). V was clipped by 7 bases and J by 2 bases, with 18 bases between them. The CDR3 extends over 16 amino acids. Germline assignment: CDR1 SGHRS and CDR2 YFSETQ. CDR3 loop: CASPPSGQVNTGELFF. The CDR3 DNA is TGCGCCAGCCCCCCCAGCGGGCAGGTCAACACCGGGGAGCTGTTTTTT.

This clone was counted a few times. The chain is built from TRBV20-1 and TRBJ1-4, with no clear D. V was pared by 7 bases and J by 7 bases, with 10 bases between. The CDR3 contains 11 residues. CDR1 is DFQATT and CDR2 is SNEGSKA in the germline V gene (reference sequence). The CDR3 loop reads CSVDYFEKLFF. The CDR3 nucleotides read TGCAGTGTTGACTATTTTGAAAAACTGTTTTTT.

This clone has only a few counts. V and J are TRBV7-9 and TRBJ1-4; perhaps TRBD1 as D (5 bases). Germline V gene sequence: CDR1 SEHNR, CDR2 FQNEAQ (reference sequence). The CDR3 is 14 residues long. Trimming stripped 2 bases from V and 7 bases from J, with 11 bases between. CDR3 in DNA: TGTGCCAGCAGCTTACGCAGGGTTGTTGAAAAACTGTTTTTT. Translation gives CASSLRRVVEKLFF.